Listed below are T cell receptor beta chains from one sample, sequenced in a study of T cell responses to AZD1222 COVID-19 vaccine. Sequencing used immunoSEQ multiplex PCR; TCRdb keeps in-frame clones, though not all of them. The data contain some 170,000 clones, about 90% of them singletons. Sequences were derived from peripheral blood, sampled 28 days after the second AZD1222 dose. Every receptor here comes from an adult who received the AZD1222 COVID-19 vaccine. The CDR3 runs from the conserved cysteine through the conserved F or W. Fields, in order: clone size, J gene, V gene, D gene, CDR3 protein, CDR3 DNA. D genes are given only for firm matches. Only part of the rows carry a size: once, few, many, or a class if the clone is expanded.

.,TRBJ1-2,TRBV7-7,.,CASSLARREKANYGYTF,TGTGCCAGCAGCTTAGCCAGGAGAGAGAAAGCTAACTATGGCTACACCTTC
.,TRBJ2-5,TRBV2,.,CASSDRWQASYQETQYF,TGTGCCAGCAGTGACCGGTGGCAGGCCTCGTACCAAGAGACCCAGTACTTC
once,TRBJ2-2,TRBV10-1,.,CASSEEVGTGELFF,TGCGCCAGCAGTGAGGAGGTGGGCACCGGGGAGCTGTTTTTT
once,TRBJ1-5,TRBV11-2,.,CASSLGAGQGSNQPQHF,TGTGCCAGCAGCTTAGGGGCTGGCCAGGGTAGCAATCAGCCCCAGCATTTT
.,TRBJ1-6,TRBV4-1,TRBD1,CASSQAQGYNSPLHF,TGCGCCAGCAGCCAAGCACAGGGGTATAATTCACCCCTCCACTTT
once,TRBJ2-5,TRBV7-2,.,CASSSSGGGAPRETQYF,TGTGCCAGCAGCTCATCTGGAGGGGGGGCCCCACGAGAGACCCAGTACTTC
.,TRBJ1-2,TRBV2,TRBD1,CASSWTGGGYTF,TGTGCCAGCAGTTGGACAGGGGGAGGCTACACCTTC
once,TRBJ1-2,TRBV6-1,.,CASSEVGYELGYTF,TGTGCCAGCAGTGAAGTAGGGTATGAACTTGGCTACACCTTC
.,TRBJ1-1,TRBV7-6,.,CASSLGQNTEAFF,TGTGCCAGCAGCTTGGGACAGAACACTGAAGCTTTCTTT
.,TRBJ1-5,TRBV7-8,.,CASSLIPMSDSNQPQHF,TGTGCCAGCAGCTTAATTCCTATGTCTGATAGCAATCAGCCCCAGCATTTT
.,TRBJ2-7,TRBV4-1,.,CASSQKNSYEQYF,TGCGCCAGCAGCCAAAAGAACTCCTACGAGCAGTACTTC
.,TRBJ1-1,TRBV4-1,.,CASSQGSRDTEAFF,TGCGCCAGCAGCCAAGGCTCCCGGGACACTGAAGCTTTCTTT
.,TRBJ2-3,TRBV6-1,TRBD2,CASSERLAGDTDTQYF,TGTGCCAGCAGTGAACGGCTAGCGGGCGACACAGATACGCAGTATTTT
few,TRBJ1-1,TRBV7-8,.,CATKKLSLNTEAFF,TGTGCCACCAAAAAACTGAGCTTGAACACTGAAGCTTTCTTT
once,TRBJ2-1,TRBV7-2,TRBD2,CASSPPSGDEQFF,TGTGCCAGCAGCCCCCCCAGCGGGGATGAGCAGTTCTTC
.,TRBJ1-2,TRBV9,TRBD1,CASSHLRTGDFYGYTF,TGTGCCAGCAGCCATCTCCGGACAGGGGATTTCTATGGCTACACCTTC
.,TRBJ1-6,TRBV6-1,.,CASSEVRPGANSPLHF,TGTGCCAGCAGTGAAGTTCGGCCGGGGGCAAATTCACCCCTCCACTTT
.,TRBJ1-1,TRBV28,TRBD1,CASLTGGWTEAFF,TGTGCCAGCTTGACAGGGGGTTGGACTGAAGCTTTCTTT
.,TRBJ1-5,TRBV18,TRBD1,CASSPGQGSAQPQHF,TGTGCCAGCTCACCGGGACAGGGGTCGGCTCAGCCCCAGCATTTT
.,TRBJ1-2,TRBV5-8,.,CASSLMVGGYTF,TGTGCCAGCAGCTTGATGGTTGGTGGCTACACCTTC
.,TRBJ2-4,TRBV29-1,.,CSVRVTKNIQYF,TGCAGCGTCCGCGTCACCAAAAACATTCAGTACTTC
.,TRBJ1-6,TRBV2,.,CASSERGLSPLHF,TGTGCCAGCAGTGAGCGGGGGCTTTCACCCCTCCACTTT
.,TRBJ1-3,TRBV12-3/TRBV12-4,.,CASRAGTPSIYF,TGTGCCAGCAGGGCCGGGACACCGTCCATATATTTT
.,TRBJ2-5,TRBV30,.,CAWSGLTQYF,TGTGCCTGGAGTGGTTTGACCCAGTACTTC
few,TRBJ1-2,TRBV27,.,CASSDRFNYGYTF,TGTGCCAGCAGCGACAGGTTTAACTATGGCTACACCTTC
once,TRBJ2-1,TRBV3-1/TRBV3-2,TRBD1,CASSPQDRAGNEQFF,TGTGCCAGCAGCCCCCAGGACAGGGCAGGCAATGAGCAGTTCTTC
.,TRBJ2-5,TRBV12-5,.,CASGLPTGLQETQYF,TGTGCTAGTGGTTTGCCTACAGGGCTCCAAGAGACCCAGTACTTC
.,TRBJ2-2,TRBV5-1,.,CASSTQGHGELFF,TGCGCCAGCAGCACACAGGGCCACGGGGAGCTGTTTTTT
.,TRBJ2-5,TRBV28,.,CASSGLYKRETQYF,TGTGCCAGCAGTGGGTTATATAAGCGCGAGACCCAGTACTTC
.,TRBJ1-5,TRBV6-5,TRBD1,CASSSGQGTPQHF,TGTGCCAGCAGTAGTGGACAGGGCACGCCCCAGCATTTT
.,TRBJ2-3,TRBV12-3/TRBV12-4,.,CASTSPGDTQYF,TGTGCCAGCACCTCCCCCGGGGATACGCAGTATTTT
.,TRBJ1-1,TRBV10-2,.,CASWGMNTEAFF,TGCGCCAGCTGGGGGATGAACACTGAAGCTTTCTTT
.,TRBJ1-1,TRBV18,TRBD1,CASSPQGARTEAFF,TGTGCCAGCTCACCCCAGGGGGCGAGGACTGAAGCTTTCTTT
once,TRBJ2-2,TRBV4-2,TRBD2,CASSQTSGGAGELFF,TGTGCCAGCAGCCAGACTAGCGGGGGGGCCGGGGAGCTGTTTTTT
.,TRBJ1-2,TRBV27,TRBD1,CASRQGAMGGYTF,TGTGCCAGCAGACAGGGGGCGATGGGTGGCTACACCTTC
.,TRBJ1-6,TRBV7-6,TRBD1,CASSWTGRNNSPLHF,TGTGCCAGCAGTTGGACAGGGAGGAATAATTCACCCCTCCACTTT
.,TRBJ2-5,TRBV3-1/TRBV3-2,TRBD2,CASSRTSGGARETQYF,TGTGCCAGCAGCCGGACAAGCGGGGGGGCCCGGGAGACCCAGTACTTC
.,TRBJ2-7,TRBV15,.,CATSRDPRDAGTYEQYF,TGTGCCACCAGCAGAGACCCGAGGGACGCAGGCACCTACGAGCAGTACTTC
.,TRBJ1-1,TRBV11-2,.,CASSLVRDGEAFF,TGTGCCAGCAGCTTAGTCAGGGATGGTGAAGCTTTCTTT
.,TRBJ1-3,TRBV5-1,.,CASSLEAFGNTIYF,TGCGCCAGCAGCTTGGAAGCATTTGGAAACACCATATATTTT
.,TRBJ2-7,TRBV5-5,.,CASDPVEGAYEQYF,TGTGCCAGCGACCCCGTGGAGGGTGCCTACGAGCAGTACTTC
.,TRBJ1-2,TRBV5-1,.,CASSLLTAANYGYTF,TGCGCCAGCAGCTTACTGACAGCCGCGAACTATGGCTACACCTTC
.,TRBJ1-3,TRBV9,.,CASSVGGASGNTIYF,TGTGCCAGCAGCGTAGGGGGGGCGTCTGGAAACACCATATATTTT
.,TRBJ1-4,TRBV6-5,TRBD1,CASTGTGAVNEKLFF,TGTGCCAGCACCGGAACAGGGGCCGTAAATGAAAAACTGTTTTTT
.,TRBJ1-3,TRBV18,.,CASSPREFGHSGNTIYF,TGTGCCAGCTCACCACGGGAGTTCGGTCACTCTGGAAACACCATATATTTT
.,TRBJ2-6,TRBV2,.,CASTPLRSGANVLTF,TGTGCCAGCACTCCATTAAGGTCTGGGGCCAACGTCCTGACTTTC
.,TRBJ2-1,TRBV5-1,TRBD2,CASSLYSGEGEQFF,TGCGCCAGCAGCTTGTACAGTGGGGAGGGTGAGCAGTTCTTC
.,TRBJ1-2,TRBV7-2,.,CASSFTEIRGPAAYGYTF,TGTGCCAGCAGCTTCACCGAGATCCGGGGCCCTGCTGCCTATGGCTACACCTTC
.,TRBJ1-2,TRBV19,.,CASSIGGPENYGYTF,TGTGCCAGTAGTATAGGGGGCCCGGAAAACTATGGCTACACCTTC
.,TRBJ2-7,TRBV5-1,.,CASEGGGGSYEQYF,TGCGCCAGCGAAGGTGGAGGGGGCTCCTACGAGCAGTACTTC
once,TRBJ2-5,TRBV6-5,TRBD1,CASTDAGGEGETQYF,TGTGCCAGCACCGACGCAGGGGGCGAGGGGGAGACCCAGTACTTC